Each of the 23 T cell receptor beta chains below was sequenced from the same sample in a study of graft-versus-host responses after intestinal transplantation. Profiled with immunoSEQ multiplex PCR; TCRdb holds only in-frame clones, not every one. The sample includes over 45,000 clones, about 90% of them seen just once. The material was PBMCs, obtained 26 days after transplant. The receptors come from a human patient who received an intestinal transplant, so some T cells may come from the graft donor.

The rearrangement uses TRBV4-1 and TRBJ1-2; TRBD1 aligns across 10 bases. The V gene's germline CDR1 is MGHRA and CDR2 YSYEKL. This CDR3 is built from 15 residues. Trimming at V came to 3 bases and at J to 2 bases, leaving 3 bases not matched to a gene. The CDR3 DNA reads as TGCGCCAGCAGCCATCTGACAGGGGGCAACTATGGCTACACCTTC. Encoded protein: CASSHLTGGNYGYTF.

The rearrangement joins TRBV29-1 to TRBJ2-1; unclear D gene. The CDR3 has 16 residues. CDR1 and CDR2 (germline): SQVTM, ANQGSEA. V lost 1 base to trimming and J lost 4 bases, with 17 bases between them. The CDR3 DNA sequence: TGCAGCGTTGAAGGGGTGCGTGAGGATTTTTACAATGAGCAGTTCTTC. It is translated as CSVEGVREDFYNEQFF.

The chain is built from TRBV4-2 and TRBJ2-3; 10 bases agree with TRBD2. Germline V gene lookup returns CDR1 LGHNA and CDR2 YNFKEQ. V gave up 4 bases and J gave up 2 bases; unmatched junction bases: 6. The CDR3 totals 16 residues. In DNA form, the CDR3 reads TGTGCCAGCAGCCCCCGGACTAGCGGAAACACAGATACGCAGTATTTT. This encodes CASSPRTSGNTDTQYF.

This CDR3 is CASRGAPGDYEQYF. The CDR3 nucleotides read TGTGCCAGCAGGGGGGCGCCAGGGGACTACGAGCAGTACTTC. The chain carries TRBV28 and TRBJ2-7, with D possibly TRBD1 on 6 matching bases. Germline CDR1 and CDR2: MDHEN and SYDVKM. The CDR3 totals 14 residues. V lost 6 bases and J lost 3, with 15 bases in between.

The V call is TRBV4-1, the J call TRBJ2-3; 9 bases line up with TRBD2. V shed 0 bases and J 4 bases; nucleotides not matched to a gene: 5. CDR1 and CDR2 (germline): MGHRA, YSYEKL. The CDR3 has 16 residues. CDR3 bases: TGCGCCAGCAGCCAAGAGGACGGCGGGGGGGCAGATACGCAGTATTTT. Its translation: CASSQEDGGGADTQYF.

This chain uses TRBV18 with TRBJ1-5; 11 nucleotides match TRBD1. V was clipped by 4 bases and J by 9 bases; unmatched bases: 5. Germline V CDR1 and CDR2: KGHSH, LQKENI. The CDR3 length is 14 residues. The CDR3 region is CASSRGQGETPQHF. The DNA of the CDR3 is TGTGCCAGCTCACGGGGACAGGGGGAGACGCCCCAGCATTTT.

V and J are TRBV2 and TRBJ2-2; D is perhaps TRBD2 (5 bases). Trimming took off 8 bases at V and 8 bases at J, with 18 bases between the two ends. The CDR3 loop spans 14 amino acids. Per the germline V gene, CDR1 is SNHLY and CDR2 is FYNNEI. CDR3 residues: CASGSALERGELFF. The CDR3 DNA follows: TGTGCCAGCGGATCGGCCCTAGAGCGGGGGGAGCTGTTTTTT.

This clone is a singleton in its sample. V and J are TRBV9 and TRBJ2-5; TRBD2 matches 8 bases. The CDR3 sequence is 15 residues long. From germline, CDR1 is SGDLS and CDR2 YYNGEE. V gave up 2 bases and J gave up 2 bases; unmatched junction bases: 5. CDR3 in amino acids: CASSVEASGQETQYF. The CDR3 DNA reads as TGTGCCAGCAGCGTCGAGGCTAGCGGGCAAGAGACCCAGTACTTC.

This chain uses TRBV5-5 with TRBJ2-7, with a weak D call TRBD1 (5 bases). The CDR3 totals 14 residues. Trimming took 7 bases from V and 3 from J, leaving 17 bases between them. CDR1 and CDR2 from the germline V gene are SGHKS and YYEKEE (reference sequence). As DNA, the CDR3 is TGTGCCAGCCTAGAGACAGCGTTTATCTACGAGCAGTACTTC. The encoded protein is CASLETAFIYEQYF. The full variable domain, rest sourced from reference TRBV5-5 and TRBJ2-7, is DAGVTQSPTHLIKTRGQQVTLRCSPISGHKSVSWYQQVLGQGPQFIFQYYEKEERGRGNFPDRFSARQFPNYSSELNVNALLLGDSALYLCASLETAFIYEQYFGPGTRLTVT.

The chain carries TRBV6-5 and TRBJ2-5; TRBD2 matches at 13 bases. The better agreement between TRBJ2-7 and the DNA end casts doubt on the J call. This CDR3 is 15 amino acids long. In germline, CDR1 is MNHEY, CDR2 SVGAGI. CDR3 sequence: CASRTSGRGSYEQYF. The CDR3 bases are TGTGCCAGCCGGACTAGCGGGAGAGGGTCCTACGAGCAGTACTTC.

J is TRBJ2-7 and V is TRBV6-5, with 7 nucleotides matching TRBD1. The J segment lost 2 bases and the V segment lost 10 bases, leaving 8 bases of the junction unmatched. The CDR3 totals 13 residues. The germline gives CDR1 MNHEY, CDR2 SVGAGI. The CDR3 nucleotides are TGTGCCACCACGGACAGGTTAACCTACGAGCAGTACTTC. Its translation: CATTDRLTYEQYF.

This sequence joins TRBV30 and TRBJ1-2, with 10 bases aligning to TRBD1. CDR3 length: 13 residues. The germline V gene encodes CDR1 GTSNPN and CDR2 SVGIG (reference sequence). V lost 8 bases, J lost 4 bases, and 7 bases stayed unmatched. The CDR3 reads CAGWTGGLYGYTF. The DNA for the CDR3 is TGTGCCGGCTGGACAGGGGGGCTCTATGGCTACACCTTC. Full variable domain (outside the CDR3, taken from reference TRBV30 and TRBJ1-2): SQTIHQWPATLVQPVGSPLSLECTVEGTSNPNLYWYRQAAGRGLQLLFYSVGIGQISSEVPQNLSASRPQDRQFILSSKKLLLSDSGFYLCAGWTGGLYGYTFGSGTRLTVV.

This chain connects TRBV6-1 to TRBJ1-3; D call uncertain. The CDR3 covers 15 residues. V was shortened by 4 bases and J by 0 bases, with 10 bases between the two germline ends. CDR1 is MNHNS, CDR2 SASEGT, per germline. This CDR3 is CASSGKESSGNTIYF. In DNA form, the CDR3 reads TGTGCCAGCAGTGGGAAGGAGAGCTCTGGAAACACCATATATTTT.

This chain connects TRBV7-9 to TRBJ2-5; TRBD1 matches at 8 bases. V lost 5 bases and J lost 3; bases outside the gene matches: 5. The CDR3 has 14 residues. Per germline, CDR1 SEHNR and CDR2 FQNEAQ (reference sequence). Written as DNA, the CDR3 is TGTGCCAGCAGCCAAACGGACAGGGAAGAGACCCAGTACTTC. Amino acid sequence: CASSQTDREETQYF.

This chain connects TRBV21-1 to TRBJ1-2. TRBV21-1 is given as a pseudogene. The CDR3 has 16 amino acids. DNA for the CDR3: TGTGCCAGCAGCATTACCCCGTTCAGGGAGGTCTATGGCTACACCTTC. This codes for CASSITPFREVYGYTF.

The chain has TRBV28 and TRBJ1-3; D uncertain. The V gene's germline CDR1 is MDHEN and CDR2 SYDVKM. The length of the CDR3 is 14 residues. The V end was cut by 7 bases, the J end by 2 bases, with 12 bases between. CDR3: CASNSGRTGNTIYF. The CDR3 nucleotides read TGTGCCAGCAATTCAGGAAGGACTGGAAACACCATATATTTT.

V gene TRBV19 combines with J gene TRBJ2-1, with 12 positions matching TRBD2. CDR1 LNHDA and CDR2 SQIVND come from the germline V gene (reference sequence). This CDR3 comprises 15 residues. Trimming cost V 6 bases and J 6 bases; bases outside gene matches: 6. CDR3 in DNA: TGTGCCAGTAGCCTGACTAGCGGGAGTACCAATGAGCAGTTCTTC. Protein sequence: CASSLTSGSTNEQFF.

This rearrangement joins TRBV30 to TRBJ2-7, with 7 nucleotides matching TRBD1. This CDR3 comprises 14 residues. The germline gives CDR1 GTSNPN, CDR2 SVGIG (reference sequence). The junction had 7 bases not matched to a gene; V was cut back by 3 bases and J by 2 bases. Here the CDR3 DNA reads TGTGCCTGGAGACCGGGACAGTCTGCCTACGAGCAGTACTTC. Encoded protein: CAWRPGQSAYEQYF.

The CDR3 is CAMRQGDNEKLFF. CDR3 coding DNA: TGTGCCATGCGACAGGGCGATAATGAAAAACTGTTTTTT. The chain couples TRBV2 to TRBJ1-4; 7 nucleotides line up with TRBD1. Trimming removed 10 bases from V and 4 bases from J; junction bases left unmatched: 6. The germline CDR1 and CDR2 sequences are SNHLY and FYNNEI. The CDR3 length is 13 residues.

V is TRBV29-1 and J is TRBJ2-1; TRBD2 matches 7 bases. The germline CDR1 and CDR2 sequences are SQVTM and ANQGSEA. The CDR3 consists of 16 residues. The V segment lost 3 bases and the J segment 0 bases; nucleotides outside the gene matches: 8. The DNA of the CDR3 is TGCAGCGTTGAGGGACTATCCCTCAGCTCCTACAATGAGCAGTTCTTC. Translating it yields CSVEGLSLSSYNEQFF.

The CDR3, as DNA: TGTGCCAGCAGTTCCGTCACAGGGGGCTACACCTTC. The encoded protein is CASSSVTGGYTF. This chain uses TRBV28 with TRBJ1-2; maybe TRBD1 (6 bases). This CDR3 spans 12 amino acids. Germline lookup yields CDR1 MDHEN and CDR2 SYDVKM. V lost 4 bases, J lost 8 bases, and 11 bases lay in between.

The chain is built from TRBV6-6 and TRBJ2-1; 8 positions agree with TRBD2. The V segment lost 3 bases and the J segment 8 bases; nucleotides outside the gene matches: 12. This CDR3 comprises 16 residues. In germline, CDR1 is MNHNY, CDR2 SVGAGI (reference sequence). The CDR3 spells CASSYLSGGRLYEQFF. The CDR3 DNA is TGTGCCAGCAGTTATTTAAGCGGGGGAAGGCTCTATGAGCAGTTCTTC.

The CDR3 nucleotides are TGTGCCAGCAGTGTCTTCGGACTAGCGGGTGAGCAGTACTTC. The encoded protein is CASSVFGLAGEQYF. J is TRBJ2-7 and V is TRBV6-1; 11 positions match TRBD2. Germline V CDR1 and CDR2: MNHNS, SASEGT. The junction had 6 bases not matched to a gene; V was cut back by 4 bases and J by 7 bases. There are 14 residues in the CDR3.